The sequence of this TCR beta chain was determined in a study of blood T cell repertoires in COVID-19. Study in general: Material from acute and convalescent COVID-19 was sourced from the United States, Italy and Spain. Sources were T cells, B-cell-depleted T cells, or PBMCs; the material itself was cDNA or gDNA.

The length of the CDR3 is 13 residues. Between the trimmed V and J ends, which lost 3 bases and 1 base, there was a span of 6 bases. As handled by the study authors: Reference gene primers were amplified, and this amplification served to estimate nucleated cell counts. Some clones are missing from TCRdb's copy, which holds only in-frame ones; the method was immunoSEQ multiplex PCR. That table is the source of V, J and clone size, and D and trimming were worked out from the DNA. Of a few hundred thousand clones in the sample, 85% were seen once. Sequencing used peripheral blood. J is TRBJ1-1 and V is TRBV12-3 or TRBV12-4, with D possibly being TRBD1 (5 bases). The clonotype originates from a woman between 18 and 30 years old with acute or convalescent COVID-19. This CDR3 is CASSFRGNTEAFF. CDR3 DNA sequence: TGTGCCAGCAGTTTTAGGGGGAACACTGAAGCTTTCTTT.